This T cell receptor (beta chain) was retrieved from a study of T cells after yellow fever vaccination. The CDR3 is 17 residues long. The germline gives CDR1 SGHRS, CDR2 YFSETQ. V lost 4 bases and J lost 4; bases outside the gene matches: 11. TCRdb reprocessed the 5' RACE reads via MiXCR and lists one record per CDR3 protein. This sample has roughly 500,000 distinct CDR3 sequences, with less than 20% found just once. The starting material was PBMCs, obtained 15 days after the yellow fever booster vaccination. This rearrangement joins TRBV5-1 to TRBJ2-1; 10 bases are a match to TRBD2. This TCR was sampled from a man aged 30 to 45 who received the YFV17D yellow fever vaccine. In DNA, the CDR3 is TGCGCCAGCAGCCCCTCCCTAGCGGGAGCTCGGTACAATGAGCAGTTCTTC. Amino acid sequence: CASSPSLAGARYNEQFF.